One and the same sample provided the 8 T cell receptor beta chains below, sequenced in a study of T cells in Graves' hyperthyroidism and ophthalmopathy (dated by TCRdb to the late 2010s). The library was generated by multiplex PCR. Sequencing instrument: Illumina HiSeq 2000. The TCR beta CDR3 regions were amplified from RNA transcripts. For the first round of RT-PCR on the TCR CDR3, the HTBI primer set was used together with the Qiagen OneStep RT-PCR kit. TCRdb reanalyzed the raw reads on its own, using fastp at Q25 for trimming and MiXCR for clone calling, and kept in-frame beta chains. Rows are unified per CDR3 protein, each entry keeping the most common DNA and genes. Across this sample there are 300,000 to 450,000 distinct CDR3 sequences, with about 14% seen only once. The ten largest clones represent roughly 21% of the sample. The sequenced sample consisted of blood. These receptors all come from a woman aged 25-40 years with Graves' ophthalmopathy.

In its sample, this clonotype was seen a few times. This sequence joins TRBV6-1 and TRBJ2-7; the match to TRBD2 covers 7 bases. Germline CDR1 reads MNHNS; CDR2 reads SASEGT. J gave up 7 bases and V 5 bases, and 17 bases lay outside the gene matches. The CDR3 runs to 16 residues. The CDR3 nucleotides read TGTGCCAGCAGTTGGACGAGCGGGATGACCCTTTGGGAGCAGTACTTC. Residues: CASSWTSGMTLWEQYF.

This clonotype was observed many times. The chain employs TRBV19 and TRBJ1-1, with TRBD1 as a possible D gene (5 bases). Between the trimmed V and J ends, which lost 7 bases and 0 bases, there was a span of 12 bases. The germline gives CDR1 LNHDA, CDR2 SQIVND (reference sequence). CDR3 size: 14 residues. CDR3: CASNVDSLNTEAFF. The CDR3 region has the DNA TGTGCCAGTAATGTCGACAGTTTGAACACTGAAGCTTTCTTT.

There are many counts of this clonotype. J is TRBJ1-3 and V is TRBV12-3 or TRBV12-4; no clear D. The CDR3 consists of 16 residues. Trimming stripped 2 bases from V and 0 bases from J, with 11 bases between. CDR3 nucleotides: TGTGCCAGCAGTTTACATCCATCGGTCTCTGGAAACACCATATATTTT. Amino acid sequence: CASSLHPSVSGNTIYF.

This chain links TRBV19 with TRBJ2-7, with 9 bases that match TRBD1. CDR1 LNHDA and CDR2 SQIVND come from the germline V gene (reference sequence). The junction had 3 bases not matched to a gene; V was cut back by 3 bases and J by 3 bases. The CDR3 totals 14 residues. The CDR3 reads CASSIGTGRYEQYF. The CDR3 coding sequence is TGTGCCAGTAGTATTGGGACAGGGCGCTACGAGCAGTACTTC.

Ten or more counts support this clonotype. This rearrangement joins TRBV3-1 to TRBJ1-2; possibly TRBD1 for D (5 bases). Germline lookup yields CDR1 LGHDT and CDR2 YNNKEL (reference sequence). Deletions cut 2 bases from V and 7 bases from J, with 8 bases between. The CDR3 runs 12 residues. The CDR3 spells CASSQQGGGYTF. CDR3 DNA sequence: TGTGCCAGCAGCCAACAGGGTGGTGGCTACACCTTC.

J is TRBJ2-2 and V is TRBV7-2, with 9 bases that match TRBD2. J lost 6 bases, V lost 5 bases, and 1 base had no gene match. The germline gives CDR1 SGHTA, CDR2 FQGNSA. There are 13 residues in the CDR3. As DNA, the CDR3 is TGTGCCAGCAGCGCGGGAGGGGCCGGGGAGCTGTTTTTT. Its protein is CASSAGGAGELFF.

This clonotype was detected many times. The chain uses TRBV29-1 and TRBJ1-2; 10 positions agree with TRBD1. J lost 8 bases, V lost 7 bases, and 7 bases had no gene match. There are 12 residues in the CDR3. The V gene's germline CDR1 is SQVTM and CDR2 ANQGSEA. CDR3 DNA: TGCAGCGCCACGACAGGGGGCGACGGCTACACCTTC. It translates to CSATTGGDGYTF.

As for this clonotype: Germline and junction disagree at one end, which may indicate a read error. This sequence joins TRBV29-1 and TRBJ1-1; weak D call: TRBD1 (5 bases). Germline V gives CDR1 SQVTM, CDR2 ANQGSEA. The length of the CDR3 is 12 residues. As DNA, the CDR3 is TGCAGCGTTCGGACATTGAACATTGAAGCTTTCTTT. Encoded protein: CSVRTLNIEAFF.